These T cell receptor beta chains were read from a single sample in a study of cytomegalovirus exposure and HLA in healthy donors. TCRdb's copy holds only in-frame clones and misses some; the assay was immunoSEQ multiplex PCR. The sample yields about 57,000 clones, more than 65% seen once. Material for sequencing was PBMCs. Every receptor here comes from a woman in her 30s in good health and CMV-seronegative. Both conserved end residues are trimmed from each CDR3.

V,CDR3
TRBV2,ASSRRTGVLYNEQF
TRBV4-1,ASSQYGATDTQY
TRBV2,ASSESGPYGYT
TRBV14,ASSQVYSPYGYT
TRBV30,AWSEVVRNTIY
TRBV29-1,SVDGWITGELF
TRBV30,AWSDRGNNSPLH
TRBV6-1,ASGEVGQPYGYT
TRBV6-5,ASSSDRGTAQH
TRBV11-2,ASSLDGQLNQPQH
TRBV4-3,ASSQESSGALTQY
TRBV7-3,ASSYGLAVANEQF
TRBV15,ATSTTGNTEAF
TRBV4-1,ASSQVSGRARAYNEQF
TRBV6-5,ASSYAGDDTDTQY
TRBV5-4,ASSFGTSGNYEQF
TRBV6-1,ASSAQGGNFNYGYT
TRBV6-1,ASIEQTSQPQH
TRBV5-5,ASSSNPDRGGNYGYT
TRBV18,ASSPPGQGASQY
TRBV2,ASRGGRADTQY
TRBV27,ASSIRTGVHSTEAF
TRBV7-2,ASSSGTANTGELF